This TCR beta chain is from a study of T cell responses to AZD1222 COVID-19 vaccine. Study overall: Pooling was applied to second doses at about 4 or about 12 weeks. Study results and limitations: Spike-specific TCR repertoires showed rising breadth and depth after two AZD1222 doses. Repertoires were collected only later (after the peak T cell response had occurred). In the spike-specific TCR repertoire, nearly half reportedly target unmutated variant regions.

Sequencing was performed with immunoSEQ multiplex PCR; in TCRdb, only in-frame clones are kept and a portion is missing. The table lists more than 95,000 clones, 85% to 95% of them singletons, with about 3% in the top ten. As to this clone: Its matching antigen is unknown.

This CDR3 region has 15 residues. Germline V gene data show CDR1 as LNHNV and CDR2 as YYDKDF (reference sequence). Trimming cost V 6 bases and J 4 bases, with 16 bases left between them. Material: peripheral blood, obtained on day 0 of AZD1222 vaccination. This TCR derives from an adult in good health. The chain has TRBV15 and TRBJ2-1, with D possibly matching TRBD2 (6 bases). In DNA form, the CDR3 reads TGTGCCACCAGGGCGGGGAAAGCCCCGTACAATGAGCAGTTCTTC. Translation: CATRAGKAPYNEQFF.